This T cell receptor (beta chain) was recovered during a study of graft-versus-host responses after intestinal transplantation. TCRdb keeps only in-frame clones here, not all; method: immunoSEQ multiplex PCR. The data contain 90,000 to 120,000 clones, roughly 87% of them singletons. V was clipped by 5 bases and J by 3 bases, with 12 bases between them. The CDR3 loop spans 14 amino acids. The germline V gene has CDR1 SGHNT and CDR2 YENEEA. In this sample, this clone turned up once. The antigen remains undetermined. J is TRBJ2-3 and V is TRBV11-3; D gene uncertain. The TCR was taken from a human donor who was the organ donor for an intestinal transplant. The starting material was unstimulated CD4+ T cells sorted from spleen or lymph node cells, obtained before transplant. The chain's CDR3 is CASSPVYNTDTQYF. In DNA, the CDR3 is TGTGCCAGCAGCCCCGTCTATAATACAGATACGCAGTATTTT.